The present TCR beta chain was sequenced within a study of blood T cell repertoires in COVID-19. As for the study in general: Italy, Spain and the United States were the sources of the convalescent and acute COVID-19 samples. PBMCs, B-cell-depleted T cells, or T cells were the source of the cDNA or gDNA that made up the material.

Per the authors' pipeline: Reference gene primer amplification gave nucleated cell count estimates. The repertoire was sequenced with immunoSEQ multiplex PCR; TCRdb's copy has only in-frame clones and lacks some. V, J and clone size derive from that table, while D and trimming were established from the DNA sequence. This sample has about 27,000 clones, with 88% found just once. J gave up 9 bases and V 2 bases, and 7 bases lay outside the gene matches. CDR1 and CDR2 (germline): MGHRA, YSYEKL. There are 14 residues in the CDR3. The rearrangement uses TRBV4-1 and TRBJ2-1, with TRBD2 matching 7 bases. The clonotype originates from a woman aged 45-59 years with active COVID-19. Sequencing used peripheral blood. CDR3 protein: CASSQPTSSGEQFF. DNA for the CDR3: TGCGCCAGCAGCCAACCGACTAGCAGCGGTGAGCAGTTCTTC.